This is a list of T cell receptor beta chains from one sample in a study of T-cell reconstitution after alpha-beta-depleted transplantation in children. TCRdb itself ran the PCR reads through MiXCR, one entry per CDR3 protein. The sample yields about 980,000 distinct CDR3 sequences, 25% to 30% seen once. Sample: PBMCs, mostly from graft donor cells, taken 360 days after TCRalphabeta/CD19-depleted stem cell transplant. These receptors were obtained from a boy less than two years old who had a stem cell transplant for SCID, so the T cells may come from the graft donor. Both conserved end residues are part of each CDR3. The D gene is left open where the match is weak. Clone sizes are given selectively: once, few, many, or a class where the clone is expanded.

TRBJ1-2	TRBV29-1	TRBD1	few	14	TGCAGCGTTGAAGACCCGGACAGGGCGGATGGCTACACCTTC	CSVEDPDRADGYTF
TRBJ2-5	TRBV14	.	.	15	TGTGCCAGCAGCCAAGTCGGCCGCAGGGAAGAGACCCAGTACTTC	CASSQVGRREETQYF
TRBJ2-7	TRBV5-1	.	.	17	TGCGCCAGCAGCTTGATTGTTCATAGGGCGCAAATCTACGAGCAGTACTTC	CASSLIVHRAQIYEQYF
TRBJ1-3	TRBV7-2	TRBD1	.	18	TGTGCCAGCCAAGCCCAGGGGGGACCTCCATCCTCTGGAAACACCATATATTTT	CASQAQGGPPSSGNTIYF
TRBJ2-2	TRBV6-2/TRBV6-3	.	.	12	TGTGCCAGCAGCCGAACTTCGGAGGAGCTGTTTTTT	CASSRTSEELFF
TRBJ2-5	TRBV6-1	.	few	15	TGTGCCAGCAGTCAGACAGAATTAGAGAGAGAGACCCAGTACTTC	CASSQTELERETQYF
TRBJ1-1	TRBV5-5	TRBD1	few	14	TGTGCCAGCAGCAGGACAGGGGTGAACACTGAAGCTTTCTTT	CASSRTGVNTEAFF
TRBJ1-1	TRBV5-1	TRBD1	.	14	TGCGCCAGCAGCGCGGACAGGGTGAACACTGAAGCTTTCTTT	CASSADRVNTEAFF
TRBJ2-3	TRBV2	.	.	15	TGTGCCAGCAGTAGAGGGGGGATTAACACAGATACGCAGTATTTT	CASSRGGINTDTQYF
TRBJ2-3	TRBV9	.	few	15	TGTGCCAGCAGCCCAGAGGGCGGTTGGACAGATACGCAGTATTTT	CASSPEGGWTDTQYF
TRBJ2-3	TRBV5-1	.	.	17	TGCGCCAGCAGCTCAGGGCCAGCCCACCTTAGCACAGATACGCAGTATTTT	CASSSGPAHLSTDTQYF
TRBJ1-5	TRBV6-1	.	.	15	TGTGCCAGCAGTGAAGGCCCCAATAGCAATCAGCCCCAGCATTTT	CASSEGPNSNQPQHF
TRBJ1-1	TRBV6-1	TRBD1	.	14	TGTGCCAGCCAAACATGGACAGGGAACACTGAAGCTTTCTTT	CASQTWTGNTEAFF
TRBJ1-2	TRBV12-3/TRBV12-4	.	.	15	TGTGCCAGCAGACCTACCCTGACCACTAACTATGGCTACACCTTC	CASRPTLTTNYGYTF
TRBJ1-1	TRBV10-3	.	.	11	TGTGCCATCAGTATGAACACTGAAGCTTTCTTT	CAISMNTEAFF
TRBJ1-3	TRBV14	.	.	16	TGTGCCAGCAGCGTCGCGGGGGCGCAATCTGGAAACACCATATATTTT	CASSVAGAQSGNTIYF
TRBJ1-5	TRBV6-2/TRBV6-3	.	.	14	TGTGCCAGCAGTAGGTCGATCCGCAATCAGCCCCAGCATTTT	CASSRSIRNQPQHF
TRBJ2-2	TRBV4-3	.	few	17	TGCGCCAGCAGCCAAGATACCGGGACGGTGAACACCGGGGAGCTGTTTTTT	CASSQDTGTVNTGELFF
TRBJ2-3	TRBV9	TRBD2	many	15	TGTGCCAGCAGCGTAGGCGGGGGGAGCACAGATACGCAGTATTTT	CASSVGGGSTDTQYF
TRBJ2-1	TRBV20-1	.	few	15	TGCAGTGCTAGAGCCGGGACCTCCACCTACAATGAGCAGTTCTTC	CSARAGTSTYNEQFF
TRBJ1-5	TRBV24-1	.	few	16	TGTGCCACCAGTGCCCCGCCTATGGGAGTAAATCAGCCCCAGCATTTT	CATSAPPMGVNQPQHF
TRBJ2-7	TRBV14	.	.	15	TGTGCCAGCAGCCAAGAGCAGGGTTCCTCCTACGAGCAGTACTTC	CASSQEQGSSYEQYF
TRBJ1-1	TRBV6-5	.	.	16	TGTGCCAGCAGTTCGGGGGCCTATTCCATGAACACTGAAGCTTTCTTT	CASSSGAYSMNTEAFF
TRBJ1-4	TRBV7-9	.	.	15	TGTGCCAGCACCTCTCAAGGCCAGGACGTTAGAAAACTGTTTTTT	CASTSQGQDVRKLFF
TRBJ2-1	TRBV5-6	.	few	14	TGTGCCAGCAGCTCTAGCAGGGTGGGCTTTGAGCAGTTCTTC	CASSSSRVGFEQFF
TRBJ2-1	TRBV3-1	.	.	14	TGTGCCAGCAGCCTCGACAGCGTCTCGGATGAGCAGTTCTTC	CASSLDSVSDEQFF
TRBJ2-3	TRBV3-1	TRBD1	few	15	TGTGCCAGCAGCCATGACTCGACAGGGAGAGATACGCAGTATTTT	CASSHDSTGRDTQYF